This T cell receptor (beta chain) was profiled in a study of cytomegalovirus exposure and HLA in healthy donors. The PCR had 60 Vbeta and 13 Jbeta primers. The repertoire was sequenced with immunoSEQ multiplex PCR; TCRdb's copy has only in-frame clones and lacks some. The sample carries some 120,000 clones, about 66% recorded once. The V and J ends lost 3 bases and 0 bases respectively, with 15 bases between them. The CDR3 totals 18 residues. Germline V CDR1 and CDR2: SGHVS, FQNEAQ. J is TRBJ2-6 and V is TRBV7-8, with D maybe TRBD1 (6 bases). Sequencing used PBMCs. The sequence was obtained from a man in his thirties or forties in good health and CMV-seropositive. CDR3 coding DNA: TGTGCCAGCAGCTTGGCGACCACAGGGATCTCTGGGGCCAACGTCCTGACTTTC. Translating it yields CASSLATTGISGANVLTF.